These 14 T cell receptor beta chains originate from one sample sequenced in a study of OX40 agonist ivuxolimab in advanced cancers. Sequencing used immunoSEQ multiplex PCR; TCRdb keeps in-frame clones, though not all of them. Altogether about 13,000 clones are present, around 69% being singletons, with the ten largest covering around two fifths. The starting material was CD4+ or CD8+ T cells sorted from blood, obtained in a trial of the OX40 agonist ivuxolimab. These receptors all stem from an adult with an advanced solid tumor such as melanoma, head and neck, liver or kidney cancer.

This clone was counted a few times. This rearrangement joins TRBV28 to TRBJ1-1, with 12 bases aligning to TRBD1. Germline CDR1 is MDHEN and CDR2 is SYDVKM. With V trimmed by 2 bases and J by 0 bases, 10 bases remained unmatched. The CDR3 spans 19 residues. CDR3 DNA: TGTGCCAGCAGTTTAATTCTGGGACAGGGGGCGACGATGAACACTGAAGCTTTCTTT. Protein sequence: CASSLILGQGATMNTEAFF.

The gene calls are TRBV21-1 and TRBJ1-6; the table's TRBD1 call for D was not verified on the DNA. TRBV21-1 is a pseudogene. The CDR3 covers 19 residues. The CDR3 region has the DNA TGTGCCAGCAGCACTACGGGTTTGGGGGCCCTATATTATAATTCACCCCTCCACTTT. Encoded protein: CASSTTGLGALYYNSPLHF.

The rearrangement links TRBV30 to TRBJ2-2; D might be TRBD1 (6 bases). V lost 3 bases and J 2 bases, leaving 13 bases between the germline ends. The CDR3 runs to 15 residues. Germline V gene lookup returns CDR1 GTSNPN and CDR2 SVGIG (reference sequence). CDR3 DNA: TGTGCCTGGAGACCCGGGACAACAAACACCGGGGAGCTGTTTTTT. Its translation is CAWRPGTTNTGELFF.

V and J are TRBV7-6 and TRBJ2-7; 10 nucleotides align to TRBD1. V trimming: 5 bases; J trimming: 7 bases; junction bases outside the gene matches: 8. The length of the CDR3 is 14 residues. Looked up from germline, CDR1 is SGHVS and CDR2 is FNYEAQ. The CDR3 region is CASSPRDRGLEQYF. Written as DNA, the CDR3 is TGTGCCAGCAGCCCTCGGGACAGGGGTCTGGAGCAGTACTTC.

This clone was detected only a few times. The chain employs TRBV28 and TRBJ1-4, with 8 bases matching TRBD1. Germline trimming cut 6 bases from V and 5 bases from J; bases unmatched to any gene: 5. This CDR3 region has 14 residues. Germline V lookup: CDR1 MDHEN, CDR2 SYDVKM. The CDR3 DNA follows: TGTGCCAGCAGAGAGACAGGGGACAATGAAAAACTGTTTTTT. Translated: CASRETGDNEKLFF.

V usage is TRBV5-1 and J usage is TRBJ2-7; D may be TRBD2 (5 bases). The V end was cut by 4 bases, the J end by 2 bases, with 13 bases between. CDR3 size: 14 residues. Germline V gene sequence: CDR1 SGHRS, CDR2 YFSETQ. The CDR3 nucleotides read TGCGCCAGCAGCCCCCGGGGTACCACCTACGAGCAGTACTTC. Translating it yields CASSPRGTTYEQYF.

The rearrangement joins TRBV6-1 to TRBJ2-7; the D is unclear. CDR1 MNHNS and CDR2 SASEGT come from the germline V gene. The CDR3 sequence is 13 residues long. V lost 7 bases, J lost 2 bases, and 12 bases lay in between. CDR3 DNA sequence: TGTGCCAGCACTATCTACTCTCCCTACGAGCAGTACTTC. This sequence encodes CASTIYSPYEQYF.

This clone was observed a few times. CDR3 region: CASSEEVAGTDTQYF. The CDR3 coding sequence is TGTGCCAGCAGTGAAGAGGTTGCGGGCACAGATACGCAGTATTTT. This chain uses TRBV6-1 with TRBJ2-3; the D is unclear. The germline CDR1 and CDR2 sequences are MNHNS and SASEGT. Trimming took off 1 base at V and 1 base at J, with 9 bases between the two ends. This CDR3 has 15 amino acids.

This clone was detected a few times. The chain uses TRBV4-1 and TRBJ1-1; D might be TRBD1 (5 bases). From germline, CDR1 is MGHRA and CDR2 YSYEKL. Trimming stripped 1 base from V and 8 bases from J, with 11 bases between. The CDR3 covers 13 residues. The CDR3: CASSQVRDGEAFF. CDR3 nucleotide sequence: TGCGCCAGCAGCCAAGTTAGGGACGGGGAAGCTTTCTTT.

The J gene is TRBJ2-7, the V gene TRBV7-9; possible D gene TRBD1, 6 bases. CDR1 is SEHNR, CDR2 FQNEAQ, per germline (reference sequence). Trimming took off 4 bases at V and 3 bases at J, with 10 bases between the two ends. The CDR3 is 13 residues long. DNA of the CDR3: TGTGCCAGCAGCTCGGACAGCTACTACGAGCAGTACTTC. The encoded protein is CASSSDSYYEQYF.

This chain links TRBV6-5 with TRBJ1-2, with 7 nucleotides matching TRBD1. The CDR3 totals 14 residues. Per the germline V gene, CDR1 is MNHEY and CDR2 is SVGAGI. After removal of 5 bases from V and 3 bases from J, the junction contained 6 bases not matched to a gene. In nucleotides, the CDR3 is TGTGCCAGCAGTCTTCGACAGGGTGACTATGGCTACACCTTC. This translates into CASSLRQGDYGYTF.

The chain couples TRBV4-1 to TRBJ2-1; 9 nucleotides match TRBD2. V lost 0 bases, J lost 8 bases, and 17 bases stayed unmatched. The germline CDR1 and CDR2 sequences are MGHRA and YSYEKL. This CDR3 is 19 amino acids long. CDR3 sequence: CASSQDYIAGENRGDEQFF. CDR3 bases: TGCGCCAGCAGCCAAGATTATATAGCGGGAGAAAACAGAGGGGATGAGCAGTTCTTC.

V gene TRBV7-9 combines with J gene TRBJ2-1; D might be TRBD1 or TRBD2, each matching 5 bases. V was trimmed by 8 bases and J by 2 bases, leaving 19 bases between them. The CDR3 covers 16 residues. Germline loops: CDR1 SEHNR, CDR2 FQNEAQ (reference sequence). The CDR3, as DNA: TGTGCCAGCTCCCCCATGAGGGGAGACCCCTACAATGAGCAGTTCTTC. Translation gives CASSPMRGDPYNEQFF.

This clone is medium-sized within its sample. The gene calls are TRBV30 and TRBJ2-1, with D possibly TRBD2 on 5 matching bases. The V end lost 0 bases, the J end lost 3 bases, and 6 bases lay between the germline ends. Germline V gene data show CDR1 as GTSNPN and CDR2 as SVGIG (reference sequence). The CDR3 extends over 13 amino acids. Here the CDR3 DNA reads TGTGCCTGGAGTGTACGGGACTACAATGAGCAGTTCTTC. This encodes CAWSVRDYNEQFF. Full variable domain (remainder filled in from reference TRBV30 and TRBJ2-1): SQTIHQWPATLVQPVGSPLSLECTVEGTSNPNLYWYRQAAGRGLQLLFYSVGIGQISSEVPQNLSASRPQDRQFILSSKKLLLSDSGFYLCAWSVRDYNEQFFGPGTRLTVL.